Here is one T cell receptor (beta chain) with its context. Its binding antigen is unknown. No much larger clone is present one base from it, and per-base qualities are unavailable. To sequence the TCRbeta CDR3 region, genomic DNA was isolated from the sorted cells. The immunoSEQ Assay was used to sequence the TCRbeta CDR3 regions. Held by TCRdb, this immuneACCESS table contains in-frame sequences only and omits some clones. Under half of the omission traces to an unresolved V gene where checked; the cause of the rest is unknown. This sample gives nearly 60,000 clones in total; 75% to 90% of them show up just once. The ten largest clones add up to 0.7% to 0.8% of the sample. Patients with autoimmune disease history or receiving systemic immunosuppression were excluded from the trial. Peripheral blood for TCR sequencing was collected from all dose cohorts at baseline, on cycle 4 day 1, and on cycle 7 day 1. The samples were taken from a phase I, first-in-human, multicenter, open-label dose-escalation trial of ivuxolimab. The trial enrolled adults with locally advanced or metastatic head and neck squamous cell, hepatocellular, melanoma or renal cell carcinoma. Before TCR sequencing, CD4+ T cells and CD8+ T cells were sorted from peripheral blood as separate populations.

The CDR3 numbers 17 residues from cysteine through phenylalanine. Of all the DNA, just the CDR3 is kept, 51 bases in frame from base 1. Via the germline V gene (reference sequence), CDR1 is LNHDA and CDR2 SQIVND. V lost 7 bases and J lost 3 bases, and the count of bases not matched to a germline gene is 15. This specimen comes from a study of OX40 agonist ivuxolimab in advanced cancers. The study in broad terms: Ivuxolimab, which targeted the costimulatory receptor OX40 (CD134), was an agonistic, fully human IgG2 monoclonal antibody. Intravenous ivuxolimab was administered to patients every 2 weeks at six dose levels: 0.01, 0.1, 0.3, 1.5, 3 and 10 mg/kg. Among the approximately 54 dose-escalation patients, about 20 had hepatocellular carcinoma, approximately 15 melanoma, 9 renal cell carcinoma and 9 head and neck cancer. The dose-escalation cohort was approximately 83% male with a mean age of approximately 60 years, ranging from roughly 20 to 80. Patients were allowed to have had prior anti-PD-1, anti-PD-L1 or anti-CTLA-4 therapy, and more than 35% of the dose-escalation patients had been treated with checkpoint inhibitors. Partial responses occurred in three dose-escalation patients, of whom one had hepatocellular carcinoma and two had cutaneous melanoma. The point of sequencing TCRbeta in the periphery was to test whether ivuxolimab changed TCR sequence diversity and drove clonal T-cell expansion. The paper describes the monotherapy dose-escalation part (N of about 57 patients) of the phase I trial of ivuxolimab.

Results and caveats for the whole study, not just this receptor: In the 0.1-3.0 mg/kg groups, partial responders were among the patients with the lowest normalized peripheral clonal expansion, particularly in CD8+ T cells. At doses from 0.1 to 3.0 mg/kg, clonal expansion was seen in both CD4+ and CD8+ blood T cells between baseline and week 6. On average, CD8+ T cells showed more expanded clones than CD4+ T cells after ivuxolimab. Low levels of normalized T-cell clonal expansion were also seen in some nonresponding patients. The antigen specificity of the peripheral T cells that underwent clonal expansion was not determined.

The sample was CD4+ or CD8+ T cells sorted from blood, taken in a trial of the OX40 agonist ivuxolimab. The clonotype comes from an adult with an advanced solid tumor such as melanoma, head and neck, liver or kidney cancer. Recombination connected TRBV19 to TRBJ1-1; 9 central bases correspond to TRBD1. Here the CDR3 is given as CASTTPGQGVLDTEAFF. In nucleotide form, the sequence is TGTGCCAGTACAACCCCGGGACAGGGAGTTTTAGACACTGAAGCTTTCTTT.